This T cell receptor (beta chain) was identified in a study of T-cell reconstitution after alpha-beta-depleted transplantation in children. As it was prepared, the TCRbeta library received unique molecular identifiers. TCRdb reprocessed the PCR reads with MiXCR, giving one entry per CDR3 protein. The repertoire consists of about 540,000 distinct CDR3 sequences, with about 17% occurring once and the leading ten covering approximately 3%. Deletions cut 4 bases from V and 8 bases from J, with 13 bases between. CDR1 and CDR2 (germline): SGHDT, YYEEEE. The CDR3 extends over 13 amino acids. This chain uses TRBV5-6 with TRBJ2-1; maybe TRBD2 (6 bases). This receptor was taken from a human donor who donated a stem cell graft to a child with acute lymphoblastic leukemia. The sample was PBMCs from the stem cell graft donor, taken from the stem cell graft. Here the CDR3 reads CASSRLDWDEQFF. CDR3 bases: TGTGCCAGCAGCAGACTAGATTGGGATGAGCAGTTCTTC.